These 29 T cell receptor beta chains originate from one sample sequenced in a study of preoperative IRX-2 immunotherapy in early breast cancer. Profiled with immunoSEQ multiplex PCR; TCRdb holds only in-frame clones, not every one. This sample carries roughly 25,000 clones, 80% to 90% of them seen once, and the ten largest clones take roughly 9%. Sample treatment: preoperative locoregional IRX-2 cytokine immunotherapy. The sequenced sample was tumor tissue, obtained after IRX-2 immunotherapy. All receptors come from a human donor with breast cancer.

This clone was detected only once. The rearrangement joins TRBV28 to TRBJ1-5, with D uncertain. The ends were cut back, 1 base at V and 5 bases at J, with 6 bases in the middle. In germline, CDR1 is MDHEN, CDR2 SYDVKM. The CDR3 has 13 amino acids. CDR3 sequence reads: CASSLYADQPQHF. CDR3 DNA sequence: TGTGCCAGCAGTTTATATGCGGATCAGCCCCAGCATTTT.

V gene TRBV19 combines with J gene TRBJ2-7; 8 bases map to TRBD2. Germline values: CDR1 LNHDA, CDR2 SQIVND (reference sequence). This CDR3 comprises 13 residues. V lost 4 bases and J lost 5; bases outside the gene matches: 4. The CDR3 is CASSTRAGDEQYF. The CDR3 nucleotides are TGTGCCAGTAGTACAAGAGCGGGAGACGAGCAGTACTTC.

The genes are TRBV6-5 and TRBJ2-5; D uncertain. V was shortened by 0 bases and J by 2 bases, with 7 bases between the two germline ends. Germline CDR1 and CDR2: MNHEY and SVGAGI. There are 14 residues in the CDR3. DNA for the CDR3: TGTGCCAGCAGTTACTCTCCAGCACAAGAGACCCAGTACTTC. Translating gives CASSYSPAQETQYF.

The V and J genes are TRBV7-6 and TRBJ2-2; D is unclear. The CDR3 totals 14 residues. The V gene's germline CDR1 is SGHVS and CDR2 FNYEAQ. The V end lost 1 base, the J end lost 3 bases, and 6 bases lay between the germline ends. In nucleotides, the CDR3 is TGTGCCAGCAGCTTAGTGGCCCACACCGGGGAGCTGTTTTTT. This sequence encodes CASSLVAHTGELFF.

This chain connects TRBV5-1 to TRBJ1-3, with 7 bases matching TRBD1. This CDR3 spans 19 amino acids. V trimming: 1 base; J trimming: 1 base; junction bases outside the gene matches: 14. Germline CDR1 SGHRS, CDR2 YFSETQ. The CDR3 spells CASSLPLRTGSLSGNTIYF. The DNA for the CDR3 is TGCGCCAGCAGCTTGCCGCTAAGGACAGGCTCCCTATCTGGAAACACCATATATTTT. Variable domain in full (rest from reference TRBV5-1 and TRBJ1-3): KAGVTQTPRYLIKTRGQQVTLSCSPISGHRSVSWYQQTPGQGLQFLFEYFSETQRNKGNFPGRFSGRQFSNSRSEMNVSTLELGDSALYLCASSLPLRTGSLSGNTIYFGEGSWLTVV.

The gene calls are TRBV7-2 and TRBJ2-5; 7 nucleotides match TRBD2. This CDR3 is 15 amino acids long. The germline CDR1 and CDR2 sequences are SGHTA and FQGNSA. J gave up 2 bases and V 1 base, and 4 bases lay outside the gene matches. The CDR3 coding sequence is TGTGCCAGCAGCTTAGGGTCAGCGGGGCAAGAGACCCAGTACTTC. This gives the protein CASSLGSAGQETQYF.

The rearrangement uses TRBV27 and TRBJ2-7; possible D gene TRBD2, 6 bases. V lost 7 bases, J lost 5 bases, and 12 bases lay in between. The CDR3 length is 12 residues. Germline V lookup: CDR1 MNHEY, CDR2 SMNVEV (reference sequence). The CDR3 coding sequence is TGTGCCAGCATGACGGGAGCGGACGAGCAGTACTTC. Its protein product is CASMTGADEQYF.

The chain joins TRBV28 to TRBJ1-4; D is perhaps TRBD1 (6 bases). CDR3 length: 15 amino acids. Germline loops: CDR1 MDHEN, CDR2 SYDVKM. V was clipped by 3 bases and J by 1 base, with 9 bases between them. CDR3 loop: CASSLGGRTNEKLFF. The CDR3, as DNA: TGTGCCAGCAGTTTGGGGGGCAGAACTAATGAAAAACTGTTTTTT.

The rearrangement links TRBV28 to TRBJ2-1, with D perhaps matching TRBD1 (6 bases). The CDR3 totals 12 residues. Germline CDR1 MDHEN, CDR2 SYDVKM. Trimming left V 6 bases short and J 4 bases short, with 7 bases between. CDR3 region: CASRDSYNEQFF. The CDR3 DNA reads TGTGCCAGCAGGGACAGTTACAATGAGCAGTTCTTC. Filled out from reference TRBV28 and TRBJ2-1, the complete variable domain reads DVKVTQSSRYLVKRTGEKVFLECVQDMDHENMFWYRQDPGLGLRLIYFSYDVKMKEKGDIPEGYSVSREKKERFSLILESASTNQTSMYLCASRDSYNEQFFGPGTRLTVL.

This chain joins TRBV29-1 and TRBJ1-2, with TRBD1 as a possible D gene (5 bases). This CDR3 is 15 amino acids long. Trimming removed 1 base at V and 3 bases at J, with 15 bases between. CDR1 and CDR2 from the germline V gene are SQVTM and ANQGSEA. CDR3 nucleotide sequence: TGCAGCGTTGAAGTCGCGGGCAGGGCGGACTATGGCTACACCTTC. It translates to CSVEVAGRADYGYTF.

The chain combines TRBV10-3 with TRBJ1-2; maybe TRBD1 (5 bases). Germline CDR1 ENHRY, CDR2 SYGVKD. The V end was cut by 4 bases, the J end by 8 bases, with 20 bases between. The CDR3 sequence is 15 residues long. As DNA, the CDR3 is TGTGCCATCAGTGCTCGGGCGGGGACGGCTGGGGGCTACACCTTC. It is translated as CAISARAGTAGGYTF.

The CDR3 loop is CASSPLTGDQPQHF. For the CDR3, the DNA is TGTGCCAGCTCACCACTCACAGGAGATCAGCCCCAGCATTTT. The chain couples TRBV18 to TRBJ1-5; D perhaps matches TRBD1 (5 bases). Germline V gene lookup returns CDR1 KGHSH and CDR2 LQKENI. This CDR3 is 14 amino acids long. V gave up 1 base and J gave up 5 bases, with 9 bases separating them.

The rearrangement links TRBV4-1 to TRBJ1-2; D not resolved. The ends were cut back, 0 bases at V and 6 bases at J, with 8 bases in the middle. Germline assignment: CDR1 MGHRA and CDR2 YSYEKL. The CDR3 contains 13 residues. The CDR3 nucleotides read TGCGCCAGCAGCCAAGATGACCTCCATGGCTACACCTTC. Its protein is CASSQDDLHGYTF.

Written as DNA, the CDR3 is TGTGCCAGCAGCTTGGCACAGGGAAGAACTAATGAAAAACTGTTTTTT. Amino acids: CASSLAQGRTNEKLFF. The chain couples TRBV5-6 to TRBJ1-4, with D maybe TRBD1 (6 bases). The CDR3 has 16 amino acids. Trimming pared 0 bases from V and 1 base from J, leaving 10 bases between. Germline V gene lookup returns CDR1 SGHDT and CDR2 YYEEEE.

The V call is TRBV21-1, the J call TRBJ1-1. TRBV21-1 is tagged as a pseudogene. The CDR3 has 14 amino acids. The CDR3 coding sequence is TGTGCCAGCAGCAAATATCGCAAGAACACTGAAGCTTTCTTT. This translates into CASSKYRKNTEAFF.

This sequence joins TRBV5-1 and TRBJ2-2; D not certain. CDR1 is SGHRS, CDR2 YFSETQ, per germline. This CDR3 comprises 14 residues. V shed 0 bases and J shed 3 bases, with 6 bases lying between them. The CDR3 is CASSLVGYTGELFF. The CDR3 DNA sequence: TGCGCCAGCAGCTTGGTCGGTTACACCGGGGAGCTGTTTTTT.

The chain recombines TRBV27 with TRBJ1-5; D might be TRBD1 (5 bases). CDR1 MNHEY and CDR2 SMNVEV come from the germline V gene (reference sequence). This CDR3 is built from 15 residues. V lost 2 bases to trimming and J lost 2 bases, with 10 bases between them. This CDR3 reads CASSLMVGGNQPQHF. CDR3 bases: TGTGCCAGCAGTTTAATGGTGGGGGGCAATCAGCCCCAGCATTTT.

This sequence joins TRBV9 and TRBJ2-2; 7 nucleotides match TRBD1. This CDR3 has 16 amino acids. Looked up from germline, CDR1 is SGDLS and CDR2 is YYNGEE. V lost 4 bases and J lost 7; bases outside the gene matches: 13. Here the CDR3 DNA reads TGTGCCAGCAGCATCAGGACAGGCCTGACCGGCGGGGAGCTGTTTTTT. As protein: CASSIRTGLTGGELFF.

V usage is TRBV5-4 and J usage is TRBJ2-5, with 8 bases aligning to TRBD1. The CDR3 spans 16 residues. Trimming removed 1 base from V and 3 bases from J; junction bases left unmatched: 8. Germline V gene sequence: CDR1 SGHNT, CDR2 YYREEE (reference sequence). In DNA form, the CDR3 reads TGTGCCAGCAGCTTGCCATTTAGGACAGGGAAAGAGACCCAGTACTTC. It is translated as CASSLPFRTGKETQYF. Combining the CDR3 with reference TRBV5-4 and TRBJ2-5 gives the whole variable domain ETGVTQSPTHLIKTRGQQVTLRCSSQSGHNTVSWYQQALGQGPQFIFQYYREEENGRGNFPPRFSGLQFPNYSSELNVNALELDDSALYLCASSLPFRTGKETQYFGPGTRLLVL.

V gene TRBV2 combines with J gene TRBJ1-6; no reliable D call. This CDR3 region has 15 residues. Trimming cost V 1 base and J 4 bases, with 8 bases left between them. Germline V gives CDR1 SNHLY, CDR2 FYNNEI. The DNA of the CDR3 is TGTGCCAGCAGTGAAGGGGGAGTTTATAATTCACCCCTCCACTTT. Encoded protein: CASSEGGVYNSPLHF.

This chain joins TRBV11-3 and TRBJ2-5; D remains unclear. The J call may be mistaken, given a closer DNA end match to TRBJ2-7. The length of the CDR3 is 12 residues. Germline V lookup: CDR1 SGHNT, CDR2 YENEEA. The CDR3 DNA is TGTGCCAGCAGCTTAGAGGGTGGCGAGCAGTACTTC. Encoded protein: CASSLEGGEQYF.

The CDR3 reads CASSPKLIDRGATDTQYF. In DNA, the CDR3 is TGTGCCAGCTCACCGAAGCTGATAGACAGGGGTGCAACAGATACGCAGTATTTT. This chain uses TRBV18 with TRBJ2-3; 8 bases line up with TRBD1. The junction had 14 bases not matched to a gene; V was cut back by 3 bases and J by 3 bases. This CDR3 is 18 amino acids long. CDR1 and CDR2 (germline): KGHSH, LQKENI.

CDR3 sequence: CASSLTGPEQYF. The CDR3, as DNA: TGTGCCAGCAGCTTGACAGGGCCCGAGCAGTACTTC. The V and J genes are TRBV7-2 and TRBJ2-7; 7 bases are shared with TRBD1. CDR1 is SGHTA, CDR2 FQGNSA, per germline. V shed 3 bases, J shed 6 bases, and the junction held 2 bases outside the gene matches. The CDR3 is 12 residues long. The full variable domain, its missing parts supplied by reference TRBV7-2 and TRBJ2-7, is GAGVSQSPSNKVTEKGKDVELRCDPISGHTALYWYRQSLGQGLEFLIYFQGNSAPDKSGLPSDRFSAERTGGSVSTLTIQRTQQEDSAVYLCASSLTGPEQYFGPGTRLTVT.

This clone was seen only a few times. The chain carries TRBV15 and TRBJ2-7; D gene uncertain. Trimming pared 0 bases from V and 0 bases from J, leaving 12 bases between. The CDR3 is made up of 16 amino acids. The germline gives CDR1 LNHNV, CDR2 YYDKDF (reference sequence). The CDR3 region is CATSRDVGESSYEQYF. For the CDR3, the DNA is TGTGCCACCAGCAGAGATGTAGGAGAAAGCTCCTACGAGCAGTACTTC.

V gene TRBV14 combines with J gene TRBJ2-2; 7 nucleotides line up with TRBD1. Germline CDR1 is SGHDN and CDR2 is FVKESK. This CDR3 region has 16 residues. V trimming: 3 bases; J trimming: 4 bases; junction bases outside the gene matches: 8. The CDR3 DNA sequence: TGTGCCAGCAGCCATCGACAGGGTCCCGGCACCGGGGAGCTGTTTTTT. Translating it yields CASSHRQGPGTGELFF. Based on the CDR3 plus reference TRBV14 and TRBJ2-2, the full variable domain is EAGVTQFPSHSVIEKGQTVTLRCDPISGHDNLYWYRRVMGKEIKFLLHFVKESKQDESGMPNNRFLAERTGGTYSTLKVQPAELEDSGVYFCASSHRQGPGTGELFFGEGSRLTVL.

V is TRBV28 and J is TRBJ2-7; 12 bases line up with TRBD2. CDR3 size: 12 residues. Germline V gene data show CDR1 as MDHEN and CDR2 as SYDVKM. The J segment lost 9 bases and the V segment lost 6 bases, leaving 3 bases of the junction unmatched. This chain's CDR3 is CASSLAGGLQYF. The DNA for the CDR3 is TGTGCCAGCAGCCTAGCGGGAGGGTTGCAGTACTTC.

J is TRBJ1-5 and V is TRBV27; TRBD1 matches at 10 bases. Germline CDR1 MNHEY, CDR2 SMNVEV (reference sequence). This CDR3 comprises 17 residues. With 2 bases clipped from V and 6 bases from J, the junction kept 10 bases outside the gene matches. CDR3: CASSLRTGGIGSQPQHF. The CDR3 DNA follows: TGTGCCAGCAGTTTACGGACAGGGGGGATCGGGAGTCAGCCCCAGCATTTT.

The chain has TRBV4-2 and TRBJ2-1; TRBD2 might be the D (6 bases). Trimming pared 1 base from V and 5 bases from J, leaving 18 bases between. The germline V gene has CDR1 LGHNA and CDR2 YNFKEQ. CDR3 size: 17 residues. This CDR3 reads CASSQGRGGGPDNEQFF. The DNA of the CDR3 is TGTGCCAGCAGCCAAGGGCGAGGTGGAGGGCCTGACAATGAGCAGTTCTTC.

The J gene is TRBJ2-3, the V gene TRBV27, with D maybe TRBD2 (6 bases). This CDR3 spans 16 amino acids. Per germline, CDR1 MNHEY and CDR2 SMNVEV (reference sequence). The germline V and J ends were trimmed by 3 bases and 2 bases, with 15 bases remaining between them. In DNA, the CDR3 is TGTGCCAGCAGTTTTTGGGGGACTGGGTTCACAGATACGCAGTATTTT. Protein: CASSFWGTGFTDTQYF.